This entry features one T cell receptor (beta chain) sequence. Its specificity is not known. Germline V lookup: CDR1 SNHLY, CDR2 FYNNEI. Trimming took off 4 bases at V and 0 bases at J, with 10 bases between the two ends. CDR3 size: 15 residues. Researchers isolated CD4+ T cells once approximately 10 days of culture had elapsed. Participants each got two BNT162b2 or mRNA-1273 vaccine doses. Testing of the vaccine recipients showed negative nucleocapsid antibodies and no prior SARS-CoV-2 infection. This record comes from a study of vaccination effects on CD4 cells after COVID-19. Overall study context: Relative to the second dose, post-vaccine samples were obtained a median of 72 days later.

Clones were read by immunoSEQ multiplex PCR, and TCRdb kept only the in-frame ones, dropping some. The data show approximately 37,000 clones, about 70% seen once. The receptor's source is a human donor who received a COVID-19 vaccine. Sample: CD4+ T cells from PBMCs cultured without peptide, taken after COVID-19 vaccination. The chain joins TRBV2 to TRBJ2-1; no reliable D call. The CDR3 protein is CASSVFWSSYNEQFF. The DNA of the CDR3 is TGTGCCAGCAGTGTTTTCTGGAGCTCCTACAATGAGCAGTTCTTC. The variable domain in full, completed from reference TRBV2 and TRBJ2-1, reads EPEVTQTPSHQVTQMGQEVILRCVPISNHLYFYWYRQILGQKVEFLVSFYNNEISEKSEIFDDQFSVERPDGSNFTLKIRSTKLEDSAMYFCASSVFWSSYNEQFFGPGTRLTVL.